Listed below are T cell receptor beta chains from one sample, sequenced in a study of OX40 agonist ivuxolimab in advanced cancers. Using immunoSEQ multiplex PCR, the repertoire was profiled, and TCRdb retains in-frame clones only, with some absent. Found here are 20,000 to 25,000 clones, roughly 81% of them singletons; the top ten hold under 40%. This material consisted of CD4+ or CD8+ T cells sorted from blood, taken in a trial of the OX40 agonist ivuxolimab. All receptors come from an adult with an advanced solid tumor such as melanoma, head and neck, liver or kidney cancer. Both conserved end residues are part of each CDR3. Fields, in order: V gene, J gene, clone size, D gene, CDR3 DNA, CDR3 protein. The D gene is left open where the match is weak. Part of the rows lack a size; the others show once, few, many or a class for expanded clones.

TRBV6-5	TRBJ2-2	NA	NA	TGTGCCAGCAGTCGACGAGGGAGCACCGGGGAGCTGTTTTTT	CASSRRGSTGELFF
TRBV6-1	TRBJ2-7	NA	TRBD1	TGTGCCAGCAGCCCCACAGGGGGTTACTCCTACGAGCAGTACTTC	CASSPTGGYSYEQYF
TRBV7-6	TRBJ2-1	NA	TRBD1	TGTGCCAGCAGCTTAGCCCCGAGGACAGGGGGAAATGAGCAGTTCTTC	CASSLAPRTGGNEQFF
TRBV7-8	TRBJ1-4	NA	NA	TGTGCCAGCAGCCCGGGACGGGCGGGTCAAGTTAATGAAAAACTGTTTTTT	CASSPGRAGQVNEKLFF
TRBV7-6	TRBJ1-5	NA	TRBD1	TGTGCCAGCAGCTCCTCATCTGGGACAGGATATAGCAATCAGCCCCAGCATTTT	CASSSSSGTGYSNQPQHF
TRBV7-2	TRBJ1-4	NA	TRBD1	TGTGCCAGCTTCGACAGGGAGGGGAAAAAACTGTTTTTT	CASFDREGKKLFF
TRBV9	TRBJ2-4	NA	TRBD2	TGTGCCAGCAGCTCCCCCCTGACTAGCGTACTAGCCAAAAACATTCAGTACTTC	CASSSPLTSVLAKNIQYF
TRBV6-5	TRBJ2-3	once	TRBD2	TGTGCCAGCAGCCCGGGACTAGCAGACACAGATACGCAGTATTTT	CASSPGLADTDTQYF
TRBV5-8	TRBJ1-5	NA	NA	TGTGCCAGCAGCAAAGGAGGGGGACGGGTCAATCAGCCCCAGCATTTT	CASSKGGGRVNQPQHF
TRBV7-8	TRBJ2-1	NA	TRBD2	TGTGCCAGCACCCAGGGACTAGCGGGAGATGAGCAGTTCTTC	CASTQGLAGDEQFF
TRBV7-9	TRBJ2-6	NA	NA	TGTGCCAGCAGCTTTGAAAGGGCCAACGTCCTGACTTTC	CASSFERANVLTF
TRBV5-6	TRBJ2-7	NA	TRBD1	TGTGCCAGCAGCTTGGGGACAGGTCTGGACGAGCAGTACTTC	CASSLGTGLDEQYF
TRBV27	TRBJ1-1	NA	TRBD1	TGTGCCAGCAGTCCGACAGGGGTAGGGACTGAAGCTTTCTTT	CASSPTGVGTEAFF
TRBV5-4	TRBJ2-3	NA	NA	TGTGCCAGCAGCTTTGGACTACCGCTCTCCTCAGATACGCAGTATTTT	CASSFGLPLSSDTQYF
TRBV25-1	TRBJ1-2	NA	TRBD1	TGTGCCAGCGGTACAGGGGGGAACTATGGCTACACCTTC	CASGTGGNYGYTF
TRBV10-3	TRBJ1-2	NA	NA	TGTGCCATCAGTGGCTCATTTGACAGGAAGGACTATGGCTACACCTTC	CAISGSFDRKDYGYTF
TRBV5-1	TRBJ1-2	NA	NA	TGCGCCAGCAGCTTGCCAGGGCCCGGCTACACCTTC	CASSLPGPGYTF
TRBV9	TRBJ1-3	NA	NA	TGTGCCAGCAGCGTAGGAGGGGATCCGGCTGGAAACACCATATATTTT	CASSVGGDPAGNTIYF
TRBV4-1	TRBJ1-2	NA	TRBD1	TGCGCCAGCAGCCCCGACAGGGGTGTTGGCTATGGCTACACCTTC	CASSPDRGVGYGYTF
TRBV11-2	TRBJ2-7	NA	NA	TGTGCCAGCAGCTTAGCATACACTTCCTACGAGCAGTACTTC	CASSLAYTSYEQYF